Shown below are 17 T cell receptor beta chains from a single sample sequenced in a study of blood T cell repertoires in COVID-19. Profiling relied on immunoSEQ multiplex PCR, and the TCRdb table lists in-frame clones only, not all of them. The table has about 170,000 clones, around 89% seen once; the top ten hold 0.7% to 0.9%. Source material: PBMCs or T cells enriched from blood (not recorded which). Receptors originate from a woman between 18 and 29 years old who had recovered from COVID-19.

The rearrangement uses TRBV7-9 and TRBJ2-4, with 7 bases matching TRBD2. CDR3 length: 16 amino acids. After removal of 5 bases from V and 0 bases from J, the junction contained 7 bases not matched to a gene. The germline V gene encodes CDR1 SEHNR and CDR2 FQNEAQ (reference sequence). CDR3 loop: CASSPSSGLAKNIQYF. CDR3 in DNA: TGTGCCAGCAGCCCTTCTAGCGGACTAGCCAAAAACATTCAGTACTTC.

This clone has more than one count but fewer than ten. V gene TRBV28 combines with J gene TRBJ2-7; weak D call: TRBD2 (5 bases). The CDR3 length is 12 residues. The germline gives CDR1 MDHEN, CDR2 SYDVKM. V was shortened by 7 bases and J by 2 bases, with 9 bases between the two germline ends. CDR3 nucleotide sequence: TGTGCCAGCACCGGAGGACCCTACGAGCAGTACTTC. It translates to CASTGGPYEQYF.

The rearrangement uses TRBV19 and TRBJ2-7; 10 nucleotides align to TRBD2. Germline CDR1 reads LNHDA; CDR2 reads SQIVND (reference sequence). V dropped 8 bases and J dropped 2; count of bases not matched to a gene: 6. The CDR3 is made up of 14 amino acids. The CDR3, as DNA: TGTGCCAGTCATAGCGGGAGGAACCCCTACGAGCAGTACTTC. Translated, it gives CASHSGRNPYEQYF. The entire variable domain, with the rest obtained from reference TRBV19 and TRBJ2-7, is as follows: DGGITQSPKYLFRKEGQNVTLSCEQNLNHDAMYWYRQDPGQGLRLIYYSQIVNDFQKGDIAEGYSVSREKKESFPLTVTSAQKNPTAFYLCASHSGRNPYEQYFGPGTRLTVT.

This CDR3 is CASGTSVKETQYF. CDR3 bases: TGTGCCAGCGGGACTAGCGTAAAAGAGACCCAGTACTTC. J is TRBJ2-5 and V is TRBV7-9; the match to TRBD2 covers 10 bases. The trim removed 8 bases at V and 3 bases at J, leaving 3 bases unmatched. Germline V CDR1 and CDR2: SEHNR, FQNEAQ (reference sequence). The CDR3 is 13 residues long. Filled out from reference TRBV7-9 and TRBJ2-5, the complete variable domain reads DTGVSQNPRHKITKRGQNVTFRCDPISEHNRLYWYRQTLGQGPEFLTYFQNEAQLEKSRLLSDRFSAERPKGSFSTLEIQRTEQGDSAMYLCASGTSVKETQYFGPGTRLLVL.

The rearrangement links TRBV28 to TRBJ2-3, with a tentative D call TRBD2 (5 bases). V lost 0 bases, J lost 6 bases, and 13 bases lay in between. In germline, CDR1 is MDHEN, CDR2 SYDVKM. This CDR3 has 15 amino acids. The CDR3 here is CASSLWGRGSDTQYF. The CDR3 bases are TGTGCCAGCAGTTTATGGGGCCGGGGATCCGATACGCAGTATTTT.

The CDR3 DNA sequence: TGTGCCAGCAGTTTGGTAACTAGCGGAAGTTACGAGCAGTACTTC. Amino acid sequence: CASSLVTSGSYEQYF. The gene calls are TRBV28 and TRBJ2-7, with 8 bases fitting TRBD2. The V and J ends lost 3 bases and 4 bases, in that order; junction bases with no gene match: 8. CDR1 is MDHEN and CDR2 is SYDVKM in the germline V gene. There are 15 residues in the CDR3.

The V gene is TRBV28, the J gene TRBJ2-7; the match to TRBD2 covers 7 bases. The CDR3 has 15 amino acids. Germline CDR1 MDHEN, CDR2 SYDVKM. The J segment lost 0 bases and the V segment lost 3 bases, leaving 5 bases of the junction unmatched. The CDR3 loop reads CASSFGPGGSYEQYF. DNA for the CDR3: TGTGCCAGCAGTTTCGGACCGGGAGGCTCCTACGAGCAGTACTTC.

The rearrangement uses TRBV19 and TRBJ1-5; 9 bases are a match to TRBD1. CDR1 is LNHDA, CDR2 SQIVND, per germline (reference sequence). J gave up 6 bases and V 2 bases, and 5 bases lay outside the gene matches. This CDR3 is 15 amino acids long. The CDR3 nucleotides are TGTGCCAGTAGTATAAGCACAGGGGGCCGTCAGCCCCAGCATTTT. Residues: CASSISTGGRQPQHF.

V is TRBV9 and J is TRBJ2-3; possible D gene TRBD2, 5 bases. V lost 4 bases to trimming and J lost 2 bases, with 17 bases between them. CDR3 length equals 16 residues. Looked up from germline, CDR1 is SGDLS and CDR2 is YYNGEE. CDR3 amino acids: CASSRGPPVPTDTQYF. For the CDR3, the DNA is TGTGCCAGCAGCCGAGGGCCCCCCGTGCCCACAGATACGCAGTATTTT.

V usage is TRBV19 and J usage is TRBJ2-2, with TRBD1 matching 9 bases. Trimming took 4 bases from V and 3 from J; bases not matched to a gene: 6. CDR3 length equals 16 residues. The germline V gene encodes CDR1 LNHDA and CDR2 SQIVND (reference sequence). The CDR3 is CASSRFGQGHTGELFF. DNA of the CDR3: TGTGCCAGTAGTAGGTTCGGACAGGGGCACACCGGGGAGCTGTTTTTT.

The CDR3 sequence: CASSLPPSGGTGELFF. CDR3 nucleotide sequence: TGTGCCAGCAGCTTGCCTCCTAGCGGGGGTACCGGGGAGCTGTTTTTT. The chain links TRBV5-4 to TRBJ2-2, with 10 bases fitting TRBD2. This CDR3 is 16 amino acids long. The junction had 5 bases not matched to a gene; V was cut back by 1 base and J by 5 bases. In germline, CDR1 is SGHNT, CDR2 YYREEE (reference sequence).

The V gene is TRBV5-1, the J gene TRBJ2-1; 7 nucleotides align to TRBD2. The trim removed 0 bases at V and 10 bases at J, leaving 10 bases unmatched. The CDR3 extends over 15 amino acids. Germline V gene lookup returns CDR1 SGHRS and CDR2 YFSETQ. CDR3 DNA sequence: TGCGCCAGCAGCTTGGTCGGGCGGGAGCTGAGCGAGCAGTTCTTC. Amino acid sequence: CASSLVGRELSEQFF.

The V call is TRBV9, the J call TRBJ2-1; 7 positions agree with TRBD1. The junction had 7 bases not matched to a gene; V was cut back by 4 bases and J by 0 bases. Germline V gene lookup returns CDR1 SGDLS and CDR2 YYNGEE. This CDR3 spans 16 amino acids. The CDR3 nucleotides read TGTGCCAGCAGCACCCGACAGGGCCGCTCCTACAATGAGCAGTTCTTC. Its protein product is CASSTRQGRSYNEQFF.

The chain is built from TRBV19 and TRBJ2-1; TRBD2 aligns across 14 bases. CDR1 LNHDA and CDR2 SQIVND come from the germline V gene (reference sequence). V trimming: 3 bases; J trimming: 6 bases; junction bases outside the gene matches: 16. The CDR3 spans 20 residues. CDR3 DNA sequence: TGTGCCAGTAGTATGGATCCGGGACTAGCGGGAGCTAACTTCTTCAATGAGCAGTTCTTC. Its protein is CASSMDPGLAGANFFNEQFF.

The chain recombines TRBV28 with TRBJ2-7; 8 bases are shared with TRBD1. Germline V gene sequence: CDR1 MDHEN, CDR2 SYDVKM. V trimming: 5 bases; J trimming: 5 bases; junction bases outside the gene matches: 17. This CDR3 region has 17 residues. The CDR3 loop reads CASSTGYVGQGGHEQYF. CDR3 nucleotides: TGTGCCAGCAGTACCGGATATGTTGGACAGGGTGGGCACGAGCAGTACTTC.

The rearrangement uses TRBV24-1 and TRBJ1-2; unclear D gene. Looked up from germline, CDR1 is KGHDR and CDR2 is SFDVKD. The germline V and J ends were trimmed by 4 bases and 1 base, with 9 bases remaining between them. This CDR3 has 14 amino acids. CDR3 DNA: TGTGCCACCAGTGAGGCAGGCTATAACTATGGCTACACCTTC. It translates to CATSEAGYNYGYTF.

This sequence joins TRBV6-1 and TRBJ1-5, with TRBD1 identical over 9 bases. Germline CDR1 reads MNHNS; CDR2 reads SASEGT. CDR3 length: 17 amino acids. Trimming took 3 bases from V and 6 from J; bases not matched to a gene: 12. CDR3 sequence: CASSDFPGTGWAQPQHF. The CDR3 bases are TGTGCCAGCAGTGACTTCCCCGGGACAGGGTGGGCTCAGCCCCAGCATTTT.